The clone carrying this TCR beta chain has only one observation. The donors were all Caucasian adults (living in Nashville, Tennessee). It was into CD45RA+ naive and CD45RA-negative memory subsets that the CD4+ cells were split. The CDR3 has 13 residues. The germline V gene encodes CDR1 SNHLY and CDR2 FYNNEI. V lost 6 bases, J lost 7 bases, and 13 bases lay in between. The sample originates from a study of shared clonotypes between healthy human individuals. Libraries were prepared by immunoSEQ multiplex PCR; TCRdb keeps only in-frame clonotypes and omits some of them. The table lists a few million clones, about nine tenths of them singletons.

This TCR derives from a man between 18 and 35 years old in good health. Some clones in this sample may be carry-over from other donors' samples. The sample consisted of naive CD4+ T cells from PBMCs. Subset described: CD45RA+ positively selected. This rearrangement joins TRBV2 to TRBJ1-5, with D tentatively TRBD1 (5 bases). CDR3 bases: TGTGCCAGCAGCCAGGGTACGGGGCAGCCCCAGCATTTT. Its protein is CASSQGTGQPQHF.